One sample yielded the 25 T cell receptor beta chains listed below, sequenced in a study of T cell responses to AZD1222 COVID-19 vaccine. Assay: immunoSEQ multiplex PCR; the TCRdb copy retains only in-frame clones and omits some. The table has some 120,000 clones, approximately 90% seen once. Specimen: peripheral blood, collected 28 days after the second dose of the MenACWY control vaccine. The receptors were gathered from an adult who received the MenACWY meningococcal vaccine as a control.

This clone has a handful of counts. This chain connects TRBV9 to TRBJ2-1; possibly TRBD2 for D (6 bases). The length of the CDR3 is 17 residues. V lost 0 bases to trimming and J lost 4 bases, with 17 bases between them. Germline values: CDR1 SGDLS, CDR2 YYNGEE. Here the CDR3 reads CASSVVLSGAGYNEQFF. CDR3 sequence (DNA): TGTGCCAGCAGCGTAGTGCTCAGCGGCGCGGGGTACAATGAGCAGTTCTTC.

V usage is TRBV6-2 or TRBV6-3 and J usage is TRBJ2-1; D not certain. Germline loops: CDR1 MNHEY, CDR2 SVGEGT. V gave up 0 bases and J gave up 7 bases, with 1 base separating them. This CDR3 has 11 residues. This chain's CDR3 is CASSYSNEQFF. The CDR3 DNA reads as TGTGCCAGCAGTTACTCGAATGAGCAGTTCTTC.

V and J are TRBV28 and TRBJ1-2; D remains unclear. Trimming took off 6 bases at V and 7 bases at J, with 18 bases between the two ends. CDR3 length equals 14 residues. Germline-derived CDR1 and CDR2 are MDHEN and SYDVKM. CDR3 sequence reads: CASRPQSRVGGYTF. The CDR3 DNA is TGTGCCAGCAGACCTCAGAGTAGGGTAGGTGGCTACACCTTC.

CDR3 sequence (DNA): TGTGCCAGCAGTAGCACCTACAATGAGCAGTTCTTC. Translated, it gives CASSSTYNEQFF. V usage is TRBV25-1 and J usage is TRBJ2-1, with unresolved D. This CDR3 has 12 amino acids. Germline CDR1 is MGHDK and CDR2 is SYGVNS. Trimming removed 5 bases at V and 2 bases at J, with 4 bases between.

This chain joins TRBV7-2 and TRBJ2-3, with unresolved D. Deletions cut 5 bases from V and 0 bases from J, with 15 bases between. This CDR3 contains 16 residues. Germline CDR1 is SGHTA and CDR2 is FQGNSA. CDR3 sequence reads: CASSPRQRASTDTQYF. The CDR3 region has the DNA TGTGCCAGCAGCCCCCGACAACGGGCTAGCACAGATACGCAGTATTTT.

The chain links TRBV28 to TRBJ1-5, with 7 bases aligning to TRBD1. The germline V gene encodes CDR1 MDHEN and CDR2 SYDVKM. J lost 3 bases, V lost 8 bases, and 13 bases had no gene match. The CDR3 runs to 16 residues. The CDR3 DNA follows: TGTGCCAGCGTTGACTTACAGGGGTATAACAATCAGCCCCAGCATTTT. Translated: CASVDLQGYNNQPQHF.

V is TRBV23-1 and J is TRBJ2-1; TRBD1 is a possible D gene (5 bases). TRBV23-1 is an ORF for which the function is uncertain. Deletions cut 2 bases from V and 7 bases from J, with 15 bases between. The CDR3 extends over 15 amino acids. The CDR3 loop is CASSQIRGQGNEQFF. The DNA for the CDR3 is TGCGCCAGCAGTCAAATCCGCGGCCAGGGTAATGAGCAGTTCTTC.

The chain has TRBV5-4 and TRBJ2-3; D is perhaps TRBD1 (5 bases). In germline, CDR1 is SGHNT, CDR2 YYREEE (reference sequence). V lost 4 bases and J lost 3, with 6 bases in between. The CDR3 has 12 amino acids. CDR3 residues: CASSRQTDTQYF. The CDR3, as DNA: TGTGCCAGCAGCCGACAGACAGATACGCAGTATTTT.

This sequence joins TRBV12-3 or TRBV12-4 and TRBJ2-7, with 7 bases aligning to TRBD2. The length of the CDR3 is 13 residues. After removal of 5 bases from V and 6 bases from J, the junction contained 7 bases not matched to a gene. The CDR3 coding sequence is TGTGCCAGCAGTCGGGGGAGGGGCACCGAGCAGTACGTC. Translated: CASSRGRGTEQYV.

This clone appeared a few times. This sequence joins TRBV9 and TRBJ1-6; 8 bases line up with TRBD1. Germline-derived CDR1 and CDR2 are SGDLS and YYNGEE. V lost 5 bases to trimming and J lost 11 bases; unmatched junction nucleotides: 15. The CDR3 has 16 residues. The CDR3 DNA sequence: TGTGCCAGCAGTGTTAACCGGGACAGGTCGATCGCACCCCTCCACTTT. Amino acids: CASSVNRDRSIAPLHF.

This clone appeared many times. The chain has TRBV6-2 or TRBV6-3 and TRBJ2-2; D possibly matches TRBD1 or TRBD2 (6 bases each). CDR1 is MNHEY and CDR2 is SVGEGT in the germline V gene. The length of the CDR3 is 15 residues. Trimming cost V 5 bases and J 2 bases, with 12 bases left between them. CDR3 DNA sequence: TGTGCCAGCAGTCCGGGGGACACCAACACCGGGGAGCTGTTTTTT. Protein sequence: CASSPGDTNTGELFF.

The CDR3 nucleotides read TGCAGTGCTAGTACTAGAGTAGAGACCCAGTACTTC. Its translation: CSASTRVETQYF. V and J are TRBV20-1 and TRBJ2-5; D might be TRBD2 (5 bases). V was cut by 3 bases and J by 4 bases, with 9 bases left in between. The germline gives CDR1 DFQATT, CDR2 SNEGSKA (reference sequence). This CDR3 contains 12 residues.

The V and J genes are TRBV15 and TRBJ2-5, with D uncertain. The CDR3 length is 13 residues. Trimming took off 3 bases at V and 5 bases at J, with 10 bases between the two ends. Germline V gene sequence: CDR1 LNHNV, CDR2 YYDKDF (reference sequence). The CDR3 DNA is TGTGCCACCAGCAGGCAGCTGGGCGAGACCCAGTACTTC. Protein product: CATSRQLGETQYF. The variable domain in full, with the rest retrieved from reference TRBV15 and TRBJ2-5, is DAMVIQNPRYQVTQFGKPVTLSCSQTLNHNVMYWYQQKSSQAPKLLFHYYDKDFNNEADTPDNFQSRRPNTSFCFLDIRSPGLGDTAMYLCATSRQLGETQYFGPGTRLLVL.

This rearrangement joins TRBV7-6 to TRBJ2-7; perhaps D is TRBD1 or TRBD2 (5 bases each). V lost 5 bases, J lost 2 bases, and 19 bases lay in between. CDR1 SGHVS and CDR2 FNYEAQ come from the germline V gene. This CDR3 has 16 residues. CDR3 residues: CASSTHVWDGTYEQYF. The CDR3 DNA is TGTGCCAGCAGCACCCACGTTTGGGACGGTACCTACGAGCAGTACTTC.

The chain combines TRBV3-1 (or the pseudogene TRBV3-2) with TRBJ1-2; D gene uncertain. The V gene's germline CDR1 is LGHDT and CDR2 YNNKEL (reference sequence). The CDR3 is 15 residues long. V was trimmed by 1 base and J by 0 bases, leaving 9 bases between them. The CDR3 here is CASSQGGLANYGYTF. The CDR3, as DNA: TGTGCCAGCAGCCAAGGGGGATTAGCTAACTATGGCTACACCTTC.

The CDR3 here is CASSQSGLTGTQYF. DNA for the CDR3: TGTGCCAGCAGCCAATCCGGCCTGACTGGGACCCAGTACTTC. The V and J genes are TRBV3-1 (or the pseudogene TRBV3-2) and TRBJ2-5; D not resolved. The V gene lost 2 bases and the J gene lost 7 bases, with 14 bases spanning the gap. Per germline, CDR1 LGHDT and CDR2 YNNKEL (reference sequence). The CDR3 spans 14 residues.

The chain is built from TRBV7-2 and TRBJ1-2; TRBD1 matches 10 bases. With 5 bases clipped from V and 12 bases from J, the junction kept 9 bases outside the gene matches. The CDR3 totals 13 residues. Germline V lookup: CDR1 SGHTA, CDR2 FQGNSA. The CDR3 reads CASSQTGGSDHTF. DNA for the CDR3: TGTGCCAGCAGCCAGACAGGGGGCTCCGACCACACCTTC.

V gene TRBV7-9 combines with J gene TRBJ2-7; 9 bases fit TRBD2. The CDR3 contains 18 residues. V lost 5 bases and J lost 5; bases outside the gene matches: 19. Germline V lookup: CDR1 SEHNR, CDR2 FQNEAQ (reference sequence). CDR3 DNA: TGTGCCAGCAGCCCAGTGGGACAGATTAGCGGGAGCCGAAACGAGCAGTACTTC. Its translation: CASSPVGQISGSRNEQYF.

This clone showed up just a few times. J is TRBJ2-1 and V is TRBV9, with a possible D match to TRBD1 (5 bases). Germline CDR1 is SGDLS and CDR2 is YYNGEE. This CDR3 spans 14 amino acids. Trimming took off 0 bases at V and 12 bases at J, with 16 bases between the two ends. The CDR3 DNA reads as TGTGCCAGCAGCGTAGGGGGCAGTTTAGAGTCGCAGTTCTTC. Encoded protein: CASSVGGSLESQFF.

The chain couples TRBV18 to TRBJ1-1; D gene unclear. The V gene lost 1 base and the J gene lost 1 base, with 1 base spanning the gap. The CDR3 covers 12 residues. Germline CDR1 is KGHSH and CDR2 is LQKENI. The CDR3 reads CASSPQNTEAFF. Here the CDR3 DNA reads TGTGCCAGCTCACCACAGAACACTGAAGCTTTCTTT. Using reference TRBV18 and TRBJ1-1 for the parts outside the CDR3, the full variable domain is NAGVMQNPRHLVRRRGQEARLRCSPMKGHSHVYWYRQLPEEGLKFMVYLQKENIIDESGMPKERFSAEFPKEGPSILRIQQVVRGDSAAYFCASSPQNTEAFFGQGTRLTVV.

V usage is TRBV28 and J usage is TRBJ1-1, with D maybe TRBD1 (5 bases). The germline CDR1 and CDR2 sequences are MDHEN and SYDVKM. Trimming left V 3 bases short and J 11 bases short, with 16 bases between. CDR3 size: 13 residues. CDR3 DNA: TGTGCCAGCAGTTTCTTCGGGAGGGGAAACGCTTTCTTT. Translating it yields CASSFFGRGNAFF.

The rearrangement joins TRBV10-3 to TRBJ1-2, with D tentatively TRBD1 (6 bases). This CDR3 is built from 13 residues. The germline V gene has CDR1 ENHRY and CDR2 SYGVKD. The ends were cut back, 7 bases at V and 8 bases at J, with 17 bases in the middle. This CDR3 reads CAINPQGRGGYTF. The CDR3 coding sequence is TGTGCCATCAATCCCCAGGGGCGGGGAGGCTACACCTTC.

The genes are TRBV9 and TRBJ2-2; D call uncertain. V gave up 3 bases and J gave up 0 bases, with 9 bases separating them. Per germline, CDR1 SGDLS and CDR2 YYNGEE. The length of the CDR3 is 15 residues. This CDR3 is CASSEGRSNTGELFF. DNA of the CDR3: TGTGCCAGCAGCGAAGGAAGGTCGAACACCGGGGAGCTGTTTTTT.

The V gene is TRBV7-8, the J gene TRBJ2-1, with a tentative D call TRBD2 (6 bases). The CDR3 consists of 12 residues. V was trimmed by 5 bases and J by 10 bases, leaving 12 bases between them. Germline V gene lookup returns CDR1 SGHVS and CDR2 FQNEAQ. The CDR3 region has the DNA TGTGCCAGCAGCCGATCTAGCGACGAGCAGTTCTTC. Translating gives CASSRSSDEQFF.

The chain links TRBV9 to TRBJ2-1, with 8 bases lining up with TRBD1. The CDR3 sequence is 16 residues long. Germline CDR1 and CDR2: SGDLS and YYNGEE. V lost 3 bases to trimming and J lost 0 bases; unmatched junction nucleotides: 5. The CDR3 bases are TGTGCCAGCAGCGGAGGACAGGGCCGCTCCTACAATGAGCAGTTCTTC. It yields the protein CASSGGQGRSYNEQFF. The entire variable domain, with the rest obtained from reference TRBV9 and TRBJ2-1, is as follows: DSGVTQTPKHLITATGQRVTLRCSPRSGDLSVYWYQQSLDQGLQFLIQYYNGEERAKGNILERFSAQQFPDLHSELNLSSLELGDSALYFCASSGGQGRSYNEQFFGPGTRLTVL.